This passage covers 32 T cell receptor beta chains from one sample sequenced in a study of human T cells and chemical hapten exposure. TCRdb re-derived calls from the RACE reads in MiXCR, one entry per CDR3 protein. The data show more than 45,000 distinct CDR3 sequences, 9.5% to 15% seen once. Time point given: patch test 3, about 24 weeks after DPC sensitization. The sample's treatment: therapeutic diphenylcyclopropenone sensitization with weekly scalp DPC. Source: whole blood, taken in connection with sensitization to the hapten diphenylcyclopropenone (DPC). These receptor sequences come from a man under 40 with alopecia areata. Some clones in this sample may be carry-over from other donors' samples.

The V call is TRBV24-1, the J call TRBJ1-6, with D perhaps TRBD1 (5 bases). Germline CDR1 is KGHDR and CDR2 is SFDVKD. V dropped 7 bases and J dropped 0 bases, with 12 bases sitting between them. The CDR3 loop spans 16 amino acids. The CDR3 sequence: CATSSRGSSYNSPLHF. The CDR3 nucleotides read TGTGCCACCAGCTCCCGGGGGAGCTCCTATAATTCACCCCTCCACTTT.

This rearrangement joins TRBV28 to TRBJ1-2; no reliable D call. The germline gives CDR1 MDHEN, CDR2 SYDVKM. The CDR3 is 12 residues long. Trimming took off 8 bases at V and 2 bases at J, with 9 bases between the two ends. The CDR3 loop is CASVGLNYGYTF. Here the CDR3 DNA reads TGTGCCAGCGTAGGGTTGAACTATGGCTACACCTTC.

At least ten counts were recorded for this clonotype. The V call is TRBV10-3, the J call TRBJ2-2, with 7 bases identical to TRBD1. The germline V gene has CDR1 ENHRY and CDR2 SYGVKD. V was pared by 11 bases and J by 1 base, with 7 bases of the junction left unmatched. CDR3 size: 14 residues. The CDR3 here is CAARRQGNTGELFF. In DNA, the CDR3 is TGTGCCGCCCGACGACAGGGGAACACCGGGGAGCTGTTTTTT.

This clonotype was seen only a few times. V usage is TRBV4-1 and J usage is TRBJ2-7; possible D gene TRBD1, 5 bases. The CDR3 sequence is 14 residues long. In germline, CDR1 is MGHRA, CDR2 YSYEKL. With 2 bases removed from V and 2 bases from J, the gap between germline ends came to 10 bases. The CDR3 loop reads CASSQLQATYEQYF. CDR3 DNA sequence: TGCGCCAGCAGCCAACTACAGGCTACCTACGAGCAGTACTTC.

This rearrangement joins TRBV6-2 or TRBV6-3 to TRBJ1-2; D is uncertain. Germline values: CDR1 MNHEY, CDR2 SVGEGT. With 4 bases removed from V and 3 bases from J, the gap between germline ends came to 6 bases. There are 12 residues in the CDR3. The CDR3 DNA reads as TGTGCCAGCAGTTTAGACTACTATGGCTACACCTTC. It specifies CASSLDYYGYTF.

Many counts were recorded for this clonotype. This chain connects TRBV20-1 to TRBJ2-3, with 10 nucleotides matching TRBD1. The CDR3 spans 14 residues. J was trimmed by 2 bases and V by 6 bases; bases with no gene match: 5. CDR1 DFQATT and CDR2 SNEGSKA come from the germline V gene (reference sequence). CDR3 nucleotides: TGCAGTGCCCGCGGACAGGGGGTCACAGATACGCAGTATTTT. Translation: CSARGQGVTDTQYF.

The V gene is TRBV12-3 or TRBV12-4, the J gene TRBJ1-6; TRBD1 aligns across 8 bases. The CDR3 covers 15 residues. Trimming cost V 1 base and J 10 bases; bases outside gene matches: 6. CDR3 coding DNA: TGTGCCAGCAGTTTAGACCAGGGGGCAGGGTCACCCCTCCACTTT. Translated, it gives CASSLDQGAGSPLHF.

This clonotype was counted many times. The J gene is TRBJ1-2, the V gene TRBV19, with 12 nucleotides matching TRBD1. Unmatched junction bases numbered 5, after V lost 5 bases and J lost 4 bases. This CDR3 has 15 amino acids. Germline lookup yields CDR1 LNHDA and CDR2 SQIVND (reference sequence). As DNA, the CDR3 is TGTGCCAGTAGTGCGGGACAGGGGGCTCGCTATGGCTACACCTTC. It specifies CASSAGQGARYGYTF.

This clonotype was seen repeatedly, ten times or more. The genes are TRBV6-5 and TRBJ2-1; a weak D match, TRBD2 (6 bases). The length of the CDR3 is 12 residues. CDR1 and CDR2 from the germline V gene are MNHEY and SVGAGI. V dropped 5 bases and J dropped 8 bases, with 10 bases sitting between them. Here the CDR3 DNA reads TGTGCCAGCAGTCGGAGGGAGGATGAGCAGTTCTTC. Protein: CASSRREDEQFF.

This clonotype was observed many times. The chain has TRBV25-1 and TRBJ1-1, with D perhaps matching TRBD1 (5 bases). Trimming stripped 2 bases from V and 4 bases from J, with 14 bases between. CDR3 size: 15 residues. From germline, CDR1 is MGHDK and CDR2 SYGVNS. CDR3 DNA sequence: TGTGCCAGCAGTGAAGGGCCGGGGACGGGCACTGAAGCTTTCTTT. It is translated as CASSEGPGTGTEAFF.

This clonotype was observed a handful of times. V usage is TRBV19 and J usage is TRBJ1-2, with D hard to call. V was trimmed by 0 bases and J by 8 bases, leaving 16 bases between them. Per germline, CDR1 LNHDA and CDR2 SQIVND (reference sequence). The CDR3 is made up of 15 amino acids. The CDR3 sequence: CASSIDASKSSGYTF. CDR3 coding DNA: TGTGCCAGTAGTATAGATGCCTCCAAGTCATCCGGCTACACCTTC.

This clonotype was found many times. The chain combines TRBV12-3 or TRBV12-4 with TRBJ2-1, with 12 bases that match TRBD2. The J segment lost 4 bases and the V segment lost 6 bases, leaving 4 bases of the junction unmatched. The CDR3 extends over 15 amino acids. The CDR3 reads CASRLAGGWYNEQFF. CDR3 DNA sequence: TGTGCCAGCAGGCTAGCGGGGGGGTGGTACAATGAGCAGTTCTTC.

In this sample, this clonotype turned up a few times. V and J are TRBV3-1 and TRBJ1-6, with TRBD1 matching over 9 bases. The V segment lost 1 base and the J segment 10 bases; nucleotides outside the gene matches: 5. The length of the CDR3 is 15 residues. Germline V gives CDR1 LGHDT, CDR2 YNNKEL (reference sequence). The CDR3 nucleotides are TGTGCCAGCAGCCAAGGGACAGGGGTACAATCACCCCTCCACTTT. Protein: CASSQGTGVQSPLHF.

This clonotype was seen more than once but under ten times. The chain employs TRBV11-2 and TRBJ2-3, with D perhaps matching TRBD2 (5 bases). Germline CDR1 and CDR2: SGHAT and FQNNGV. V was cut by 0 bases and J by 4 bases, with 5 bases left in between. This CDR3 contains 13 residues. CDR3 sequence: CASSLDGADTQYF. The CDR3 DNA sequence: TGTGCCAGCAGCTTAGACGGGGCAGATACGCAGTATTTT.

This clonotype was recorded a few times. This rearrangement joins TRBV3-1 to TRBJ1-3, with a weak D call TRBD1 (5 bases). Trimming left V 1 base short and J 0 bases short, with 13 bases between. Germline values: CDR1 LGHDT, CDR2 YNNKEL (reference sequence). CDR3 size: 17 residues. CDR3 amino acids: CASSQGDGVNSGNTIYF. CDR3 in DNA: TGTGCCAGCAGCCAAGGGGACGGGGTCAACTCTGGAAACACCATATATTTT.

The sample holds many counts of this clonotype. This chain links TRBV6-2 or TRBV6-3 with TRBJ2-7; the match to TRBD1 covers 7 bases. The CDR3 extends over 14 amino acids. Germline V lookup: CDR1 MNHEY, CDR2 SVGEGT. With 10 bases clipped from V and 3 bases from J, the junction kept 12 bases outside the gene matches. The CDR3 sequence is CATQRLDRDYEQYF. CDR3 DNA sequence: TGTGCCACCCAACGGCTCGACAGGGACTACGAGCAGTACTTC.

This clonotype appeared a few times. The V gene is TRBV20-1, the J gene TRBJ2-1; possible D gene TRBD1, 5 bases. Trimming cost V 0 bases and J 9 bases, with 15 bases left between them. CDR1 and CDR2 (germline): DFQATT, SNEGSKA (reference sequence). This CDR3 has 14 residues. CDR3 residues: CSARDPKGPGEQFF. CDR3 DNA sequence: TGCAGTGCTAGAGATCCAAAGGGGCCAGGTGAGCAGTTCTTC.

Points on this clonotype: A much bigger clone sits one base away, suggesting this may be a read error. The gene calls are TRBV7-8 and TRBJ2-3, with D possibly matching TRBD2 (6 bases). V was pared by 4 bases and J by 3 bases, with 20 bases between. The CDR3 extends over 17 amino acids. Germline values: CDR1 SGHVS, CDR2 FQNEAQ. The CDR3 is CASSSGGREGETDTQYF. The DNA for the CDR3 is TGTGCCAGCAGCTCCGGGGGAAGAGAGGGCGAGACAGATACGCAGTATTTT.

This clonotype came up a few times. This chain links TRBV2 with TRBJ1-5; D gene ambiguous. The CDR3 is 15 amino acids. Trimming cost V 2 bases and J 2 bases, with 10 bases left between them. Germline V gives CDR1 SNHLY, CDR2 FYNNEI. The CDR3 sequence: CASSEWGYGNQPQHF. CDR3 DNA sequence: TGTGCCAGCAGTGAATGGGGATATGGCAATCAGCCCCAGCATTTT.

The chain links TRBV12-3 or TRBV12-4 to TRBJ2-6; a weak D match, TRBD1 (5 bases). V lost 10 bases to trimming and J lost 2 bases, with 12 bases between them. CDR3 length equals 14 residues. The CDR3 sequence is CATASGTGANVLTF. CDR3 sequence (DNA): TGTGCCACCGCCTCAGGGACTGGGGCCAACGTCCTGACTTTC.

V gene TRBV29-1 combines with J gene TRBJ2-7, with D possibly matching TRBD1 (6 bases). The CDR3 contains 11 residues. CDR1 SQVTM and CDR2 ANQGSEA come from the germline V gene. V was clipped by 5 bases and J by 3 bases, with 8 bases between them. This CDR3 is CSVPQGYEQYF. CDR3 DNA: TGCAGCGTTCCACAGGGCTACGAGCAGTACTTC.

The table lists this clonotype with many counts. The V call is TRBV27, the J call TRBJ2-7; 7 bases fit TRBD1. The trim removed 4 bases at V and 4 bases at J, leaving 10 bases unmatched. The length of the CDR3 is 15 residues. Per the germline V gene, CDR1 is MNHEY and CDR2 is SMNVEV (reference sequence). In nucleotides, the CDR3 is TGTGCCAGCAGTTCCCCTTCCGGGACAGTATACGAGCAGTACTTC. As protein: CASSSPSGTVYEQYF.

This clonotype has a handful of counts. CDR3 sequence: CASSDRDLHPTQYF. CDR3 in DNA: TGTGCCAGCAGTGACCGGGACCTCCATCCGACCCAGTACTTC. The gene calls are TRBV2 and TRBJ2-5; D may correspond to TRBD1 or TRBD2 (5 bases each). The germline V and J ends were trimmed by 3 bases and 7 bases, with 15 bases remaining between them. The CDR3 covers 14 residues. Germline lookup yields CDR1 SNHLY and CDR2 FYNNEI.

In this sample, this clonotype turned up a few times. In DNA, the CDR3 is TGTGCCAGCACCAGACAGGGGATGAACACTGAAGCTTTCTTT. This encodes CASTRQGMNTEAFF. The V gene is TRBV9, the J gene TRBJ1-1; TRBD1 agrees at 8 bases. The CDR3 covers 14 residues. The V gene end was trimmed by 6 bases and the J gene end by 0 bases; junction bases not matched to a gene: 4. Germline CDR1 and CDR2: SGDLS and YYNGEE.

This clonotype showed up just a few times. The genes are TRBV6-1 and TRBJ2-4; the D call may be TRBD1 or TRBD2 (5 bases each). The V end lost 4 bases, the J end lost 0 bases, and 7 bases lay between the germline ends. The germline CDR1 and CDR2 sequences are MNHNS and SASEGT. This CDR3 contains 14 residues. CDR3 bases: TGTGCCAGCAGTGGGGGGACAGCCAAAAACATTCAGTACTTC. Residues: CASSGGTAKNIQYF.

This clonotype showed up many times. V is TRBV20-1 and J is TRBJ2-3; TRBD2 agrees at 12 bases. Trimming removed 3 bases from V and 0 bases from J; junction bases left unmatched: 10. Germline-derived CDR1 and CDR2 are DFQATT and SNEGSKA (reference sequence). The CDR3 totals 18 residues. In DNA, the CDR3 is TGCAGTGCTAGGCTAGCGGGGGGGAAGACCTTTAGCACAGATACGCAGTATTTT. Translated, it gives CSARLAGGKTFSTDTQYF.

About this clonotype: This may be a read error: a much more frequent sequence differs by one nucleotide. The chain is built from TRBV28 and TRBJ1-5; TRBD1 matches 7 bases. The J segment lost 11 bases and the V segment lost 3 bases, leaving 4 bases of the junction unmatched. CDR1 is MDHEN, CDR2 SYDVKM, per germline. The length of the CDR3 is 12 residues. The CDR3 sequence: CASSLTGQSQHF. CDR3 DNA: TGTGCCAGCAGTTTGACAGGGCAATCCCAGCATTTT.

This clonotype appeared a few times. V gene TRBV10-3 combines with J gene TRBJ2-1, with 9 bases matching TRBD1. This CDR3 contains 14 residues. Germline-derived CDR1 and CDR2 are ENHRY and SYGVKD. CDR3 nucleotides: TGTGTTCTATTGGGGACAGGGTTATACAATGAGCAGTTCTTC. Translated, it gives CVLLGTGLYNEQFF.

This clonotype was seen at least ten times. The gene calls are TRBV2 and TRBJ2-5; 13 nucleotides line up with TRBD2. The CDR3 contains 15 residues. CDR1 and CDR2 from the germline V gene are SNHLY and FYNNEI. The V and J ends lost 6 bases and 4 bases, in that order; junction bases with no gene match: 5. CDR3 amino acids: CASSLGLAGRETQYF. The CDR3, as DNA: TGTGCCAGCAGCCTGGGACTAGCGGGGAGAGAGACCCAGTACTTC.

Remarks on this clonotype: Relative to the germline gene, one junction end is altered; a read error may explain this. The chain combines TRBV19 with TRBJ1-5; TRBD1 matches at 9 bases. The germline V gene has CDR1 LNHDA and CDR2 SQIVND (reference sequence). CDR3 length: 14 residues. The CDR3 DNA is TGTGCCAGTAATATAGGGACAGGGCATCAGCCCCAGCATTTT. Protein sequence: CASNIGTGHQPQHF.

The genes are TRBV28 and TRBJ2-7; D may be TRBD1 (5 bases). From germline, CDR1 is MDHEN and CDR2 SYDVKM. V was pared by 10 bases and J by 3 bases, with 13 bases between. This CDR3 is built from 12 residues. The CDR3, as DNA: TGTGCCACCGTAGGGGCCTTCTACGAGCAGTACTTC. Translation gives CATVGAFYEQYF.

This clonotype was seen a single time. The J gene is TRBJ2-3, the V gene TRBV10-3, with 9 bases fitting TRBD1. CDR1 and CDR2 (germline): ENHRY, SYGVKD. The CDR3 covers 15 residues. V was clipped by 10 bases and J by 5 bases; unmatched bases: 13. This CDR3 is CATFPGQGQGDTQYF. In nucleotides, the CDR3 is TGTGCCACGTTCCCGGGACAGGGTCAGGGAGATACGCAGTATTTT.